These 30 T cell receptor beta chains were sequenced from one sample in a study of glioma-infiltrating T cells after dendritic cell vaccination. Using immunoSEQ multiplex PCR, the repertoire was profiled, and TCRdb retains in-frame clones only, with some absent. The data contain 99,000 or so clones, 90% of them singletons. Documented time point: after dendritic cell vaccination, including at tumor progression/relapse. The sample was blood, taken after dendritic cell vaccination. Source of these receptors: a human donor with glioblastoma.

This chain connects TRBV5-1 to TRBJ2-5; TRBD2 aligns across 12 bases. The last part of the DNA fits TRBJ2-7 better; the J call may be wrong. CDR3 length: 14 residues. Germline V CDR1 and CDR2: SGHRS, YFSETQ. DNA of the CDR3: TGCGCCAGCAGCTCCGGACTAGCGGGGTACGAGCAGTACTTC. It yields the protein CASSSGLAGYEQYF.

The chain recombines TRBV7-6 with TRBJ2-3; D remains ambiguous. The length of the CDR3 is 11 residues. With 8 bases removed from V and 3 bases from J, the gap between germline ends came to 6 bases. CDR1 and CDR2 from the germline V gene are SGHVS and FNYEAQ. The CDR3: CASSATDTQYF. CDR3 in DNA: TGTGCCAGCTCTGCGACAGATACGCAGTATTTT.

The CDR3 nucleotides read TGCAGTGCGGGGGCTGGCTATGGCTACACCTTC. This gives the protein CSAGAGYGYTF. The chain couples TRBV20-1 to TRBJ1-2, with a tentative D call TRBD1 (6 bases). The CDR3 covers 11 residues. The ends were cut back, 6 bases at V and 4 bases at J, with 9 bases in the middle. Germline CDR1 is DFQATT and CDR2 is SNEGSKA (reference sequence).

V usage is TRBV29-1 and J usage is TRBJ2-4; 9 bases are a match to TRBD2. CDR1 is SQVTM and CDR2 is ANQGSEA in the germline V gene. The CDR3 loop spans 14 amino acids. V lost 7 bases, J lost 6 bases, and 10 bases stayed unmatched. CDR3 DNA: TGCAGCGCAGAAGGTGCGGGAGGGCTAAACATTCAGTACTTC. It encodes CSAEGAGGLNIQYF.

The genes are TRBV4-2 and TRBJ2-3; D might be TRBD2 (6 bases). The CDR3 loop spans 15 amino acids. V gave up 0 bases and J gave up 4 bases, with 11 bases separating them. Germline values: CDR1 LGHNA, CDR2 YNFKEQ. The CDR3 DNA reads as TGTGCCAGCAGCCAAGAGGAGTGGAGGGCAGATACGCAGTATTTT. It encodes CASSQEEWRADTQYF.

The rearrangement uses TRBV6-6 and TRBJ1-1, with D possibly being TRBD1 (5 bases). The CDR3 is 16 residues long. V was pared by 5 bases and J by 5 bases, with 21 bases between. CDR1 and CDR2 (germline): MNHNY, SVGAGI (reference sequence). The chain's CDR3 is CASSREGRASGTEAFF. The CDR3 nucleotides are TGTGCCAGCAGTCGCGAGGGGAGGGCCTCGGGGACTGAAGCTTTCTTT.

V is TRBV7-8 and J is TRBJ2-3; 10 nucleotides agree with TRBD2. Germline CDR1 SGHVS, CDR2 FQNEAQ. V trimming: 5 bases; J trimming: 2 bases; junction bases outside the gene matches: 10. The CDR3 sequence is 17 residues long. The CDR3 loop is CASSQGASGRFTDTQYF. The CDR3 coding sequence is TGTGCCAGCAGCCAGGGGGCTAGCGGGAGATTCACAGATACGCAGTATTTT.

The chain couples TRBV25-1 to TRBJ1-6; TRBD1 matches at 7 bases. Germline lookup yields CDR1 MGHDK and CDR2 SYGVNS. Trimming removed 3 bases from V and 10 bases from J; junction bases left unmatched: 9. This CDR3 has 15 amino acids. The CDR3 here is CASSDPTGRWSPLHF. The DNA of the CDR3 is TGTGCCAGCAGTGACCCGACAGGGAGATGGTCACCCCTCCACTTT.

V and J are TRBV4-1 and TRBJ2-3, with 12 bases fitting TRBD2. The CDR3 is made up of 18 amino acids. The V segment lost 1 base and the J segment 6 bases; nucleotides outside the gene matches: 11. The germline CDR1 and CDR2 sequences are MGHRA and YSYEKL. Here the CDR3 DNA reads TGCGCCAGCAGCCAAGGGCGACTAGCGGGGGCCCTCCTGGATACGCAGTATTTT. Translated: CASSQGRLAGALLDTQYF.

V gene TRBV30 combines with J gene TRBJ2-1; 10 bases align to TRBD2. The CDR3 covers 13 residues. V shed 1 base, J shed 9 bases, and the junction held 3 bases outside the gene matches. Germline CDR1 and CDR2: GTSNPN and SVGIG (reference sequence). In DNA form, the CDR3 reads TGTGCCTGGAGTGGGACTAGCGGTGGTGAGCAGTTCTTC. Residues: CAWSGTSGGEQFF.

This rearrangement joins TRBV4-2 to TRBJ2-6; TRBD1 matches at 7 bases. The ends lost 0 bases at V and 2 bases at J; junction bases unmatched: 1. The CDR3 sequence is 16 residues long. The germline V gene has CDR1 LGHNA and CDR2 YNFKEQ. CDR3 nucleotide sequence: TGTGCCAGCAGCCAAGATCAGGGGGCTGGGGCCAACGTCCTGACTTTC. Translating gives CASSQDQGAGANVLTF.

This clone was seen only once. The CDR3 DNA sequence: TGTGCCAGCAGCTTGGAGGGACTAACGAATTACGAGCAGTACTTC. Translated: CASSLEGLTNYEQYF. The chain is built from TRBV5-6 and TRBJ2-7; TRBD2 agrees at 7 bases. V lost 0 bases, J lost 4 bases, and 7 bases stayed unmatched. The germline V gene encodes CDR1 SGHDT and CDR2 YYEEEE. The CDR3 covers 15 residues.

This clone was recorded a few times. The J gene is TRBJ1-2, the V gene TRBV6-4; 8 nucleotides agree with TRBD1. The CDR3 consists of 14 residues. With V trimmed by 0 bases and J by 5 bases, 2 bases remained unmatched. The germline V gene has CDR1 MRHNA and CDR2 SNTAGT. The CDR3 spells CASSDSGTGYGYTF. The CDR3 DNA reads as TGTGCCAGCAGTGACTCAGGGACAGGATATGGCTACACCTTC.

This clone came up a few times. This sequence joins TRBV19 and TRBJ1-4; TRBD1 matches 10 bases. The CDR3 spans 16 residues. Germline V gene data show CDR1 as LNHDA and CDR2 as SQIVND (reference sequence). J lost 8 bases, V lost 1 base, and 7 bases had no gene match. The CDR3 loop reads CASSIAQTGGREKLFF. The CDR3 nucleotides are TGTGCCAGTAGTATAGCCCAGACAGGGGGCCGAGAAAAACTGTTTTTT. Drawing the rest from reference TRBV19 and TRBJ1-4, the complete variable domain is DGGITQSPKYLFRKEGQNVTLSCEQNLNHDAMYWYRQDPGQGLRLIYYSQIVNDFQKGDIAEGYSVSREKKESFPLTVTSAQKNPTAFYLCASSIAQTGGREKLFFGSGTQLSVL.

The genes are TRBV6-1 and TRBJ1-1; D unresolved. This CDR3 comprises 14 residues. Germline CDR1 and CDR2: MNHNS and SASEGT. V was pared by 1 base and J by 0 bases, with 6 bases between. For the CDR3, the DNA is TGTGCCAGCAGTGAAGGCGGGATGAACACTGAAGCTTTCTTT. This encodes CASSEGGMNTEAFF.

This chain links TRBV9 with TRBJ1-4; perhaps TRBD1 as D (5 bases). V was clipped by 1 base and J by 2 bases, with 12 bases between them. The V gene's germline CDR1 is SGDLS and CDR2 YYNGEE. CDR3 length: 16 residues. CDR3 loop: CASSVSGGSTNEKLFF. In nucleotides, the CDR3 is TGTGCCAGCAGCGTATCGGGGGGATCTACTAATGAAAAACTGTTTTTT. Full variable domain (remainder filled in from reference TRBV9 and TRBJ1-4): DSGVTQTPKHLITATGQRVTLRCSPRSGDLSVYWYQQSLDQGLQFLIQYYNGEERAKGNILERFSAQQFPDLHSELNLSSLELGDSALYFCASSVSGGSTNEKLFFGSGTQLSVL.

The rearrangement links TRBV19 to TRBJ2-7, with D possibly TRBD2 on 5 matching bases. The CDR3 totals 13 residues. Germline V lookup: CDR1 LNHDA, CDR2 SQIVND (reference sequence). V lost 5 bases and J 1 base, leaving 9 bases between the germline ends. The CDR3, as DNA: TGTGCCAGTAGTCTTGACTATTCCTACGAGCAGTACTTC. This sequence encodes CASSLDYSYEQYF.

V usage is TRBV28 and J usage is TRBJ2-7; 8 nucleotides align to TRBD2. This CDR3 region has 15 residues. The germline V gene has CDR1 MDHEN and CDR2 SYDVKM. Unmatched junction bases numbered 10, after V lost 3 bases and J lost 6 bases. The CDR3 sequence: CASSFSAGGPPEQYF. CDR3 bases: TGTGCCAGCAGTTTCTCTGCGGGAGGTCCGCCCGAGCAGTACTTC. Complete variable domain (other parts from reference TRBV28 and TRBJ2-7): DVKVTQSSRYLVKRTGEKVFLECVQDMDHENMFWYRQDPGLGLRLIYFSYDVKMKEKGDIPEGYSVSREKKERFSLILESASTNQTSMYLCASSFSAGGPPEQYFGPGTRLTVT.

Concerning this clone itself: This CDR3 is also generated by other DNA sequences in the sample. The chain uses TRBV7-9 and TRBJ1-6; weak D call: TRBD1 (6 bases). This CDR3 is built from 18 residues. V was clipped by 1 base and J by 4 bases, with 17 bases between them. CDR1 and CDR2 from the germline V gene are SEHNR and FQNEAQ (reference sequence). CDR3 DNA sequence: TGTGCCAGCAGCTTAGATTTCACAGGGCGATATTATAATTCACCCCTCCACTTT. It is translated as CASSLDFTGRYYNSPLHF.

V usage is TRBV5-6 and J usage is TRBJ1-2, with D perhaps matching TRBD1 (6 bases). Trimming left V 9 bases short and J 7 bases short, with 13 bases between. The CDR3 length is 11 residues. Germline CDR1 and CDR2: SGHDT and YYEEEE. CDR3 sequence (DNA): TGTGCCACCTCCAGGGGTAGTGGCTACACCTTC. It yields the protein CATSRGSGYTF. Complete variable domain (other parts from reference TRBV5-6 and TRBJ1-2): DAGVTQSPTHLIKTRGQQVTLRCSPKSGHDTVSWYQQALGQGPQFIFQYYEEEERQRGNFPDRFSGHQFPNYSSELNVNALLLGDSALYLCATSRGSGYTFGSGTRLTVV.

This rearrangement joins TRBV7-2 to TRBJ2-3; 8 bases are shared with TRBD2. The germline V gene has CDR1 SGHTA and CDR2 FQGNSA. This CDR3 is 17 amino acids long. Losses at the gene ends were 2 bases for V and 6 bases for J; bases not matched to a gene: 13. The CDR3 DNA is TGTGCCAGCAGCTTAATACCCGCAGGACTAGCCCCCGATACGCAGTATTTT. This translates into CASSLIPAGLAPDTQYF.

The genes are TRBV7-2 and TRBJ1-2, with TRBD1 as a possible D gene (5 bases). CDR1 and CDR2 from the germline V gene are SGHTA and FQGNSA. Trimming cost V 5 bases and J 5 bases, with 18 bases left between them. This CDR3 is 15 amino acids long. The CDR3 DNA follows: TGTGCCAGCAGCCCGAACCCGGGGGTCGGGTATGGCTACACCTTC. Residues: CASSPNPGVGYGYTF.

A remark on this clone: Germline is not matched at one junction end, which may reflect a read error. The gene calls are TRBV7-7 and TRBJ2-3; 9 bases are a match to TRBD2. Germline V gene sequence: CDR1 SSHAT, CDR2 FNYEAQ (reference sequence). The CDR3 covers 15 residues. In DNA, the CDR3 is TGTGCTAGCAGCCAGCGGGGGGACTCCACAGATACGCAGTATTTT. Protein: CASSQRGDSTDTQYF.

The rearrangement links TRBV5-4 to TRBJ2-5; 7 positions match TRBD1. Germline V lookup: CDR1 SGHNT, CDR2 YYREEE (reference sequence). The CDR3 spans 15 residues. The trim removed 1 base at V and 5 bases at J, leaving 8 bases unmatched. The CDR3 DNA is TGTGCCAGCAGCTTGAAGGGGGCCTTAGCCGAGACCCAGTACTTC. Its protein is CASSLKGALAETQYF. The full variable domain, rest sourced from reference TRBV5-4 and TRBJ2-5, is ETGVTQSPTHLIKTRGQQVTLRCSSQSGHNTVSWYQQALGQGPQFIFQYYREEENGRGNFPPRFSGLQFPNYSSELNVNALELDDSALYLCASSLKGALAETQYFGPGTRLLVL.

The table lists this clone with a count of one. CDR3 nucleotides: TGTGCCAGCAGTGCTACCACCGGGACAGGAAATCAGCCCCAGCATTTT. The encoded protein is CASSATTGTGNQPQHF. The rearrangement links TRBV6-1 to TRBJ1-5, with 8 bases fitting TRBD1. Unmatched junction bases numbered 9, after V lost 4 bases and J lost 4 bases. Germline V lookup: CDR1 MNHNS, CDR2 SASEGT. The CDR3 is 16 amino acids.

The chain combines TRBV6-5 with TRBJ2-5, with a possible D match to TRBD2 (6 bases). Trimming cost V 5 bases and J 2 bases, with 12 bases left between them. The germline CDR1 and CDR2 sequences are MNHEY and SVGAGI. This CDR3 is 14 amino acids long. The CDR3 spells CASSRRDSQETQYF. As DNA, the CDR3 is TGTGCCAGCAGTCGCCGGGACTCTCAAGAGACCCAGTACTTC.

This chain links TRBV5-4 with TRBJ2-3; 12 bases map to TRBD2. CDR1 SGHNT and CDR2 YYREEE come from the germline V gene (reference sequence). After removal of 4 bases from V and 3 bases from J, the junction contained 3 bases not matched to a gene. The CDR3 extends over 15 amino acids. CDR3 amino acids: CASSPGTSGTDTQYF. DNA for the CDR3: TGTGCCAGCAGCCCCGGGACTAGCGGGACAGATACGCAGTATTTT.

The chain uses TRBV7-2 and TRBJ2-2, with D tentatively TRBD1 (6 bases). Germline CDR1 reads SGHTA; CDR2 reads FQGNSA. V lost 4 bases, J lost 2 bases, and 14 bases lay in between. This CDR3 is 16 amino acids long. The CDR3 loop reads CASSSDSALNTGELFF. For the CDR3, the DNA is TGTGCCAGCAGCTCGGACAGTGCCTTAAACACCGGGGAGCTGTTTTTT.

The chain combines TRBV5-6 with TRBJ2-6; 7 nucleotides align to TRBD2. This CDR3 region has 16 residues. V trimming: 0 bases; J trimming: 3 bases; junction bases outside the gene matches: 3. Germline CDR1 is SGHDT and CDR2 is YYEEEE. The chain's CDR3 is CASSLAGGSGANVLTF. In DNA form, the CDR3 reads TGTGCCAGCAGCTTGGCCGGGGGGAGTGGGGCCAACGTCCTGACTTTC. The full variable domain, in which reference TRBV5-6 and TRBJ2-6 provide the parts outside the CDR3, is DAGVTQSPTHLIKTRGQQVTLRCSPKSGHDTVSWYQQALGQGPQFIFQYYEEEERQRGNFPDRFSGHQFPNYSSELNVNALLLGDSALYLCASSLAGGSGANVLTFGAGSRLTVL.

For the CDR3, the DNA is TGTGCCAGCAGTGAAGCGTCAGTTCGGCCCCAGCATTTT. Translating it yields CASSEASVRPQHF. This chain joins TRBV6-1 and TRBJ1-5; D remains unclear. V lost 0 bases and J 9 bases, leaving 9 bases between the germline ends. Germline V gene lookup returns CDR1 MNHNS and CDR2 SASEGT. This CDR3 comprises 13 residues.